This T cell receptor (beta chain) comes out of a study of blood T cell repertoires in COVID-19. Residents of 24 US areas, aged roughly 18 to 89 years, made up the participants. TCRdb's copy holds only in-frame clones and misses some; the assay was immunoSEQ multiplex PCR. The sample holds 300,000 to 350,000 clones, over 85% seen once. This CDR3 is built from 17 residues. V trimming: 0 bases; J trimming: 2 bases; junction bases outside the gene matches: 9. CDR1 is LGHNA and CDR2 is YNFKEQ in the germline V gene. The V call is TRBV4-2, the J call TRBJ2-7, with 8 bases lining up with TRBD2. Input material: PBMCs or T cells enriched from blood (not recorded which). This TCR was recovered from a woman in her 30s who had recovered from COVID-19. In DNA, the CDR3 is TGTGCCAGCAGCCAAGATCTTGTAGCGGGACATACCTACGAGCAGTACTTC. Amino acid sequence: CASSQDLVAGHTYEQYF.